The 9 T cell receptor beta chains below were found in one sample sequenced in a study of T cells in Graves' hyperthyroidism and ophthalmopathy. TCR beta CDR3 regions were amplified from RNA. RT-PCR in the first round (using the HTBI primer set) targeted the TCR CDR3. One entry per CDR3 protein results from TCRdb running MiXCR on the multiplex PCR reads. The data show about 400,000 distinct CDR3 sequences, with 13% to 15% seen just once and around 20% held by the top ten. Sequenced: blood. These receptors were obtained from an older woman with Graves' ophthalmopathy.

This clonotype was seen repeatedly, ten times or more. The rearrangement uses TRBV3-1 and TRBJ1-2, with D perhaps matching TRBD1 (5 bases). The CDR3 has 14 residues. V was shortened by 3 bases and J by 8 bases, with 16 bases between the two germline ends. Germline CDR1 LGHDT, CDR2 YNNKEL (reference sequence). The DNA of the CDR3 is TGTGCCAGCAGCCACCATACAGGCCAAGGGGGCTACACCTTC. Residues: CASSHHTGQGGYTF.

Points on this clonotype: An end of the junction does not agree with germline; a read error may underlie this. This chain uses TRBV28 with TRBJ2-5; 9 nucleotides agree with TRBD1. CDR1 is MDHEN and CDR2 is SYDVKM in the germline V gene. The CDR3 loop spans 14 amino acids. The CDR3: CAGSLPDRGETQYF. CDR3 coding DNA: TGTGCCGGCAGTCTACCGGACAGGGGAGAGACCCAGTACTTC.

This clonotype was counted ten times or more. This chain uses TRBV30 with TRBJ1-1; D unclear. The CDR3 is 11 residues long. Germline CDR1 is GTSNPN and CDR2 is SVGIG (reference sequence). The V end was cut by 0 bases, the J end by 7 bases, with 6 bases between. The DNA for the CDR3 is TGTGCCTGGAGTGTCTTATATGAAGCTTTCTTT. It translates to CAWSVLYEAFF.

This clonotype was detected a few times. This rearrangement joins TRBV6-1 to TRBJ2-7, with D perhaps TRBD1 (6 bases). The CDR3 covers 15 residues. Germline V gene data show CDR1 as MNHNS and CDR2 as SASEGT. Trimming removed 5 bases from V and 1 base from J, with 15 bases in between. DNA for the CDR3: TGTGCCAGCAGTTCTAGCAGGACAGCTTCCTACGAGCAGTACTTC. It yields the protein CASSSSRTASYEQYF.

This clonotype showed up many times. The chain employs TRBV7-9 and TRBJ2-2; the match to TRBD2 covers 10 bases. This CDR3 comprises 16 residues. Germline assignment: CDR1 SEHNR and CDR2 FQNEAQ (reference sequence). J gave up 3 bases and V 4 bases, and 5 bases lay outside the gene matches. CDR3 nucleotide sequence: TGTGCCAGCAGCTCCAATAGCGGGGGGTACACCGGGGAGCTGTTTTTT. Translation: CASSSNSGGYTGELFF.

This clonotype was picked up many times. V is TRBV7-9 and J is TRBJ1-1; TRBD1 matches 7 bases. Germline-derived CDR1 and CDR2 are SEHNR and FQNEAQ (reference sequence). CDR3 size: 18 residues. Trimming cost V 4 bases and J 10 bases; bases outside gene matches: 24. The CDR3 loop reads CASSSITGTAIEASGAFF. The CDR3, as DNA: TGTGCCAGCAGCTCGATCACCGGGACAGCTATAGAAGCTTCGGGAGCTTTCTTT.

This clonotype was detected ten times or more. The chain links TRBV6-2 or TRBV6-3 to TRBJ2-7; D unresolved. The CDR3 totals 15 residues. Germline CDR1 reads MNHEY; CDR2 reads SVGEGT. Trimming shortened V by 0 bases and J by 7 bases, and 16 bases separated the two germline ends. The CDR3 sequence: CASSYSSVSLLEQYF. The CDR3 DNA is TGTGCCAGCAGTTACTCGTCTGTCAGCTTATTGGAGCAGTACTTC.

As DNA, the CDR3 is TGCGCCAGCAGCTTGGGCATACAGGGGAGCTCCTATAATTCACCCCTCCACTTT. It specifies CASSLGIQGSSYNSPLHF. The J gene is TRBJ1-6, the V gene TRBV5-1; 7 positions match TRBD1. The V gene's germline CDR1 is SGHRS and CDR2 YFSETQ. The V gene end was trimmed by 0 bases and the J gene end by 0 bases; junction bases not matched to a gene: 6. The CDR3 spans 18 residues.

This clonotype was seen repeatedly, ten times or more. The chain uses TRBV3-1 and TRBJ2-7; TRBD1 matches at 8 bases. V was clipped by 1 base and J by 5 bases; unmatched bases: 10. The CDR3 is made up of 16 amino acids. In germline, CDR1 is LGHDT, CDR2 YNNKEL (reference sequence). The DNA for the CDR3 is TGTGCCAGCAGCCAAGTAGTGTGGACAGGGATAGACGAGCAGTACTTC. Its translation is CASSQVVWTGIDEQYF.